This T cell receptor beta chain was sequenced for a study of a mutant IDH1 vaccine in newly diagnosed glioma. Overall study context: Of the patients given treatment, approximately 60% were male and around 38% were female, and a mean age of around 38 years was recorded.

CDR1 and CDR2 from the germline V gene are LGHNA and YNFKEQ. CDR3 length: 15 residues. The V end was cut by 2 bases, the J end by 3 bases, with 12 bases between. The time point denotes: baseline, week 1 (first vaccination visit). Stated treatment: pre-vaccination baseline after standard-of-care therapy. The donors' diagnosis was new WHO grade 3 or 4 astrocytoma that was IDH1-mutant and ATRX-lost. This table comes from immunoSEQ multiplex PCR, and its TCRdb copy is limited to in-frame clones, with some not included. The data hold around 92,000 clones, with 83% observed a single time. The specimen comprised PBMCs, sampled from a glioma patient treated with radiotherapy, temozolomide or both. V is TRBV4-2 and J is TRBJ2-3; unclear D gene. The TCR comes from a woman aged 45 to 65 with glioma. The CDR3 loop reads CASSQSWQSTDTQYF. CDR3 DNA: TGTGCCAGCAGCCAATCATGGCAGTCTACAGATACGCAGTATTTT.